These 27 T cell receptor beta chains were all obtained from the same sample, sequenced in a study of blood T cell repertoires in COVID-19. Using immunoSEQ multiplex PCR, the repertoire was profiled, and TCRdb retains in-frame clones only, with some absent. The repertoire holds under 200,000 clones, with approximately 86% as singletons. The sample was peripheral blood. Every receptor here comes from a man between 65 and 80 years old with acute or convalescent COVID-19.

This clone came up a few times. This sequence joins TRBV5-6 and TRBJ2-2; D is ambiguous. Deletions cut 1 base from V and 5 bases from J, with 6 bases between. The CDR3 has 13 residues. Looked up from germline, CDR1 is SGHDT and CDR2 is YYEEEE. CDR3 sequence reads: CASSLMRTGELFF. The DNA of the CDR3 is TGTGCCAGCAGCTTGATGAGAACCGGGGAGCTGTTTTTT.

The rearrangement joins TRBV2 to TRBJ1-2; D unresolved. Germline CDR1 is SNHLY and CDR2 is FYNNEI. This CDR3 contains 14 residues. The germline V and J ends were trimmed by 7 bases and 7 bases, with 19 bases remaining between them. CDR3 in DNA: TGTGCCAGCATCCTTTCAAATTCGGACTCTGGCTACACCTTC. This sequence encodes CASILSNSDSGYTF.

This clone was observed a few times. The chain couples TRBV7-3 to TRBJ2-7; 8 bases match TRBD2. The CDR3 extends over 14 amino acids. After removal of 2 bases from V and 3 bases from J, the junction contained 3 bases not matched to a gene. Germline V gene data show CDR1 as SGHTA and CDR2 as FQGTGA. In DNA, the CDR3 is TGTGCCAGCAGCTTAGCGGGAGGCCACTACGAGCAGTACTTC. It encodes CASSLAGGHYEQYF. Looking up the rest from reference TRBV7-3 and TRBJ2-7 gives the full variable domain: GAGVSQTPSNKVTEKGKYVELRCDPISGHTALYWYRQSLGQGPEFLIYFQGTGAADDSGLPNDRFFAVRPEGSVSTLKIQRTERGDSAVYLCASSLAGGHYEQYFGPGTRLTVT.

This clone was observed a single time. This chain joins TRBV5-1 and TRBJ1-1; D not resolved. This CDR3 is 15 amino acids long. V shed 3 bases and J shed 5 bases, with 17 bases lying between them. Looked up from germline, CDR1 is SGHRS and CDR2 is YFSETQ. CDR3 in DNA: TGCGCCAGCAGCTCGGGCAGGACCTCGGGGACTGAAGCTTTCTTT. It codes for CASSSGRTSGTEAFF.

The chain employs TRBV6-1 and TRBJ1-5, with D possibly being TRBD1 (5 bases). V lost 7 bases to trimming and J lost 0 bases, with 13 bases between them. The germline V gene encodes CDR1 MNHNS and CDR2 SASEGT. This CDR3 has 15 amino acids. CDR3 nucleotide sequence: TGTGCCAGCACCCTGGTAGGGGATAGCAATCAGCCCCAGCATTTT. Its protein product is CASTLVGDSNQPQHF.

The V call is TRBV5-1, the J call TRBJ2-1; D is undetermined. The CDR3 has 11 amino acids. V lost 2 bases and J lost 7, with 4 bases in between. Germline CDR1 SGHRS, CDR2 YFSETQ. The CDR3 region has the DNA TGCGCCAGCAGCTTCGCGAATGAGCAGTTCTTC. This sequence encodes CASSFANEQFF.

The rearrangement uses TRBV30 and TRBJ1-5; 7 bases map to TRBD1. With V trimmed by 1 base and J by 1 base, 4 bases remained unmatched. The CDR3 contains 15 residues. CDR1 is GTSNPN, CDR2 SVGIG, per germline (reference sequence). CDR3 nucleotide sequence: TGTGCCTGGAGTGATGGGACAGTAAGCAATCAGCCCCAGCATTTT. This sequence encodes CAWSDGTVSNQPQHF.

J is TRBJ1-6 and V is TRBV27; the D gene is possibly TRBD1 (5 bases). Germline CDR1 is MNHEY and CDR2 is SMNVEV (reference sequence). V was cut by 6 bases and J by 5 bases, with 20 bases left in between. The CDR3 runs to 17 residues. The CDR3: CASRPYTGEKNNSPLHF. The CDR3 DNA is TGTGCCAGCAGGCCCTATACGGGGGAGAAGAATAATTCACCCCTCCACTTT.

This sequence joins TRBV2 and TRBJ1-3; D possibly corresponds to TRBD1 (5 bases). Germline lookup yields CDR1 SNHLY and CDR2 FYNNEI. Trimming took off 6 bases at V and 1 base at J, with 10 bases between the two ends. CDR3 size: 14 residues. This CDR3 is CASRGGTSGNTIYF. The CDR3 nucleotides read TGTGCCAGCAGGGGGGGAACGTCTGGAAACACCATATATTTT.

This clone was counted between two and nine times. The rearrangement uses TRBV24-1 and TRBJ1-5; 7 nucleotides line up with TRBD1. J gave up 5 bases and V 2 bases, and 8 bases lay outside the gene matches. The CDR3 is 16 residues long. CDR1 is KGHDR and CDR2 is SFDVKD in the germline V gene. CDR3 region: CATSDSLTGRDQPQHF. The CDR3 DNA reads TGTGCCACCAGTGATTCCCTGACAGGGCGGGATCAGCCCCAGCATTTT.

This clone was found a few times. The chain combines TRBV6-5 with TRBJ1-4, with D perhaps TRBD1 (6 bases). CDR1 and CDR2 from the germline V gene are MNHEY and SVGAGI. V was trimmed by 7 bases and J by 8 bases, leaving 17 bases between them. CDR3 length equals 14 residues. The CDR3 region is CASIWGGQTEKLFF. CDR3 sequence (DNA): TGTGCCAGCATTTGGGGGGGGCAAACGGAAAAACTGTTTTTT.

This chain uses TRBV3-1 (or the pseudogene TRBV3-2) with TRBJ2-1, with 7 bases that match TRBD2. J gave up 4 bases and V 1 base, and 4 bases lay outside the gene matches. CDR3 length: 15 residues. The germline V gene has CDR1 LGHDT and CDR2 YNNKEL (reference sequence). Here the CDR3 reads CASSQAAGVYNEQFF. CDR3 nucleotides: TGTGCCAGCAGCCAAGCGGCGGGGGTATACAATGAGCAGTTCTTC.

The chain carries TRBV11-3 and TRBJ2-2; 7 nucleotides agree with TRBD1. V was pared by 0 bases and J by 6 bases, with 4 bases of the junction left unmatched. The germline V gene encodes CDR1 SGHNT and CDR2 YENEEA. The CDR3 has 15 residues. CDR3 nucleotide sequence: TGTGCCAGCAGCTTAGATTGGGACAGCCCCGGGGAGCTGTTTTTT. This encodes CASSLDWDSPGELFF.

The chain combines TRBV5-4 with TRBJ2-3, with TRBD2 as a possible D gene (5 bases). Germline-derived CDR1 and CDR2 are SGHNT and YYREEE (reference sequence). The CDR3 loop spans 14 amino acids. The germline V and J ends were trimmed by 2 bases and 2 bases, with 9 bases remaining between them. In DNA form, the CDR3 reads TGTGCCAGCAGCTTAACGGGGTACACAGATACGCAGTATTTT. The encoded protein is CASSLTGYTDTQYF.

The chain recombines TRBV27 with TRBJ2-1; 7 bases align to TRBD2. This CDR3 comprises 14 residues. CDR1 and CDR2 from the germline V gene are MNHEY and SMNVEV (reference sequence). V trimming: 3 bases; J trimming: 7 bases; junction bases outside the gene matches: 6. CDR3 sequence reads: CASSFSGPRNEQFF. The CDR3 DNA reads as TGTGCCAGCAGTTTTAGCGGGCCTCGGAATGAGCAGTTCTTC.

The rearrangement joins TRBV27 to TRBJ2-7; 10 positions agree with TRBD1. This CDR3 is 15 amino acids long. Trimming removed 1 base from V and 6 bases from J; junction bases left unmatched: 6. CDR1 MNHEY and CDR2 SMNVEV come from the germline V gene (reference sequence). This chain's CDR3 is CASSLLGTGDSEQYF. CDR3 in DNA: TGTGCCAGCAGTTTATTGGGGACAGGGGATAGCGAGCAGTACTTC.

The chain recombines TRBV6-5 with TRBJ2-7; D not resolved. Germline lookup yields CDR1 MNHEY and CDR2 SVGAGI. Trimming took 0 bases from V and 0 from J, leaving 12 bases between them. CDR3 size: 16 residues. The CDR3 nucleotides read TGTGCCAGCAGTTACTCGTGGCTTCTTCGCTCCTACGAGCAGTACTTC. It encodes CASSYSWLLRSYEQYF.

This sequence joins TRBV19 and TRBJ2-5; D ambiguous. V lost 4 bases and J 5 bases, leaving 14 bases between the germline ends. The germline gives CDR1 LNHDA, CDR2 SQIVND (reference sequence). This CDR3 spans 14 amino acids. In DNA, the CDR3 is TGTGCCAGTAGTAGGAAACAGAGTAGGGAGACCCAGTACTTC. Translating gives CASSRKQSRETQYF.

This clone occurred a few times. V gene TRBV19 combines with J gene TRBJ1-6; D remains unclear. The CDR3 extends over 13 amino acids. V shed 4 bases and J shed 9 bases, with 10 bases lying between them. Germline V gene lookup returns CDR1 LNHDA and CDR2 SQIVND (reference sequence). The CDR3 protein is CASSTMGGSPLHF. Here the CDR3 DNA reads TGTGCCAGTAGTACGATGGGAGGTTCACCCCTCCACTTT. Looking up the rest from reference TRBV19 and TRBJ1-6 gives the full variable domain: DGGITQSPKYLFRKEGQNVTLSCEQNLNHDAMYWYRQDPGQGLRLIYYSQIVNDFQKGDIAEGYSVSREKKESFPLTVTSAQKNPTAFYLCASSTMGGSPLHFGNGTRLTVT.

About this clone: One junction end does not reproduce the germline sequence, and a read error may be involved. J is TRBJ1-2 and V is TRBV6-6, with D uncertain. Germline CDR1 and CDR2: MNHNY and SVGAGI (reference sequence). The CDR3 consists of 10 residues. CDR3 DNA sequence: TGTGCCAGCAGACTTCTCTTGATGTTCTTC. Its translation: CASRLLLMFF.

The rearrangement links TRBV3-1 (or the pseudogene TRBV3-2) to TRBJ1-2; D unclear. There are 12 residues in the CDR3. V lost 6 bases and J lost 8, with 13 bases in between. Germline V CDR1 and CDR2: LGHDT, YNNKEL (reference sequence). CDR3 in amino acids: CASRPEGRGYTF. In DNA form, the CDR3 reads TGTGCCAGCAGGCCGGAGGGTCGAGGCTACACCTTC.

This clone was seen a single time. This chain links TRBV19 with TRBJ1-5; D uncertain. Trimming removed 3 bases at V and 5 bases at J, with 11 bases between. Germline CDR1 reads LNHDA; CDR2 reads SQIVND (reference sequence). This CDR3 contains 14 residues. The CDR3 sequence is CASSIPDSYQPQHF. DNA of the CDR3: TGTGCCAGTAGTATTCCCGACTCCTATCAGCCCCAGCATTTT.

The CDR3, as DNA: TGCGCCAGCAGCCTTCGTGTGATCACCGGGAATGGCTACACCTTC. Its translation is CASSLRVITGNGYTF. The gene calls are TRBV4-3 and TRBJ1-2; D gene unclear. This CDR3 has 15 amino acids. The germline V gene has CDR1 LGHNA and CDR2 YSLEER. Trimming stripped 4 bases from V and 6 bases from J, with 18 bases between.

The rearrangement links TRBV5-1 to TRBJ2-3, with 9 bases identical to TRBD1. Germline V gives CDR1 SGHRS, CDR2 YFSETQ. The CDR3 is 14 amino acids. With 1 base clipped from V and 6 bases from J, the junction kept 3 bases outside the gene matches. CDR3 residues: CASSLLQGADTQYF. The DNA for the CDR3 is TGCGCCAGCAGCTTGCTACAGGGGGCGGATACGCAGTATTTT.

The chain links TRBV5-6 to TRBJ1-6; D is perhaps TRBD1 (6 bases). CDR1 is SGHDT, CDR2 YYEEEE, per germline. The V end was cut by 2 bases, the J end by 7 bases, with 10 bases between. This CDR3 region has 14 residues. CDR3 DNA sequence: TGTGCCAGCAGCTTTACAGGGTGGAATTCACCCCTCCACTTT. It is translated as CASSFTGWNSPLHF.

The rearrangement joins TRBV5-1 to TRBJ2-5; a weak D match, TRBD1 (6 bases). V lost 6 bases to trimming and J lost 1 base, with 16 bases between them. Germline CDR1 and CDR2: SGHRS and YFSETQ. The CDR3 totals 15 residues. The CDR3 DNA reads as TGCGCCAGCACCAGGGGTAGGCAGGGCCAAGAGACCCAGTACTTC. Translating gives CASTRGRQGQETQYF.

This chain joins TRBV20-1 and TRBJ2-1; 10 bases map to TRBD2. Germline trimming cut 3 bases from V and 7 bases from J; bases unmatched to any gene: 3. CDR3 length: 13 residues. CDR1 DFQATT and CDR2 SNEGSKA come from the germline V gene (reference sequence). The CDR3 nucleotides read TGCAGTGCTAGTACAGCGGGGGGGAATGAGCAGTTCTTC. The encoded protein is CSASTAGGNEQFF.